This T cell receptor beta chain was observed in a study of cytomegalovirus exposure and HLA in healthy donors. Across the whole study: In an early release, HLA-typed donors contributed 75 million to 85 million unique TCR sequences. Study-wide findings and caveats: In a later analysis, TCR beta V- and J-gene trimming showed a link to a missense DCLRE1C variant.

Healthy people donating bone marrow made up the donors. CDR3 length: 15 residues. Deletions cut 2 bases from V and 4 bases from J, with 14 bases between. Germline V gene sequence: CDR1 LNHDA, CDR2 SQIVND (reference sequence). PCR employed 60 Vbeta and 13 Jbeta primers. Assay: immunoSEQ multiplex PCR; the TCRdb copy retains only in-frame clones and omits some. Among 110,000 to 150,000 clones listed, 84% were seen once. This clone was seen only once. Its antigen is not identified. Sequencing was carried out using PBMCs. The V gene is TRBV19, the J gene TRBJ1-2; unclear D gene. The clonotype was recovered from a boy younger than 10 in good health and CMV-seronegative. The CDR3 DNA is TGTGCCAGTAGTATAATAGCGCGGATAATCTATGGCTACACCTTC. This sequence encodes CASSIIARIIYGYTF.